This TCR beta chain was sequenced in a study of CD8 T cells in ankylosing spondylitis. Via MiXCR, TCRdb re-called the 5' RACE reads, giving one row per CDR3 protein. The sample comprises 500,000 to 550,000 distinct CDR3 sequences, roughly 12% of which are singletons, and approximately 7% rests with the top ten. Findings of the study overall: Apparently characteristic of ankylosing spondylitis blood was a TCR beta motif (about eight highly homologous variants). According to the report, clones linked to the disease were significantly enriched in matched synovial fluid samples taken from ankylosing spondylitis patients.

In the case of this clonotype: As yet, its antigen is unknown.

This CDR3 comprises 14 residues. The V gene's germline CDR1 is SGHRS and CDR2 YFSETQ. Between the trimmed V and J ends, which lost 2 bases and 3 bases, there was a span of 8 bases. The rearrangement joins TRBV5-1 to TRBJ2-2; no definite D call. The TCR comes from a male donor with ankylosing spondylitis. Sequences were obtained from blood, either unsorted or a sorted T cell fraction (not recorded which). The CDR3 here is CASSFDFYTGELFF. The CDR3 DNA reads TGCGCCAGCAGCTTCGACTTTTACACCGGGGAGCTGTTTTTT.